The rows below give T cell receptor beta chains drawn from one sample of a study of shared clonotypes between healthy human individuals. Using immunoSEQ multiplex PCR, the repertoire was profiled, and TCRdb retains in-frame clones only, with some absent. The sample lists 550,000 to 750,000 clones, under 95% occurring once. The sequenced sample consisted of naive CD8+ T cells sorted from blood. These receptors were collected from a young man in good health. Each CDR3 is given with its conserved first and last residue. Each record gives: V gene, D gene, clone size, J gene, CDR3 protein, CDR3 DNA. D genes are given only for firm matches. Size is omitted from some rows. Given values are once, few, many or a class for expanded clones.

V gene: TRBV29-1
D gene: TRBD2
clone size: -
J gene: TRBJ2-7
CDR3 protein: CSVDGLAGSYEQYF
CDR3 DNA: TGCAGCGTGGACGGACTAGCGGGATCCTACGAGCAGTACTTC

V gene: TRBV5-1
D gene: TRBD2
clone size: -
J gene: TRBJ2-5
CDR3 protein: CASSLLTGLAGVKGETQYF
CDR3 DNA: TGCGCCAGCAGCCTACTGACGGGACTAGCGGGAGTAAAGGGGGAGACCCAGTACTTC

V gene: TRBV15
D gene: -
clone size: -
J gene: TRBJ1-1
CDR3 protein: CATSRGGDSQTGDTEAFF
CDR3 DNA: TGTGCCACCAGCAGAGGAGGGGACTCTCAAACGGGGGACACTGAAGCTTTCTTT

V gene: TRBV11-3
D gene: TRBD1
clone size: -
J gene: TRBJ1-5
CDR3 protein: CASSFRDRGGNQPQHF
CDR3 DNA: TGTGCCAGCAGCTTTCGGGACAGGGGAGGTAATCAGCCCCAGCATTTT

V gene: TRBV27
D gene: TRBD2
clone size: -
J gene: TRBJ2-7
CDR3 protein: CASSLKLTSGIYEQYF
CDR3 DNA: TGTGCCAGCAGTTTAAAGTTGACTAGCGGGATCTACGAGCAGTACTTC

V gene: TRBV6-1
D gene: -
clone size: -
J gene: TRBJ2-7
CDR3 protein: CASSELGGRAEQYF
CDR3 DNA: TGTGCCAGCAGTGAACTCGGGGGTCGGGCCGAGCAGTACTTC

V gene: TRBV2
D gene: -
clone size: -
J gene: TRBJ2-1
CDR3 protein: CASIPGRLGEQFF
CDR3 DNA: TGTGCCAGCATCCCAGGGAGGTTGGGAGAGCAGTTCTTC

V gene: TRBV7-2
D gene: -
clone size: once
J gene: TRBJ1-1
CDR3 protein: CASSFGPGVAAFF
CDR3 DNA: -

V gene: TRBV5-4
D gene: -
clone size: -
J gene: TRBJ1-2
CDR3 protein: CASSLGWGSPDYGYTF
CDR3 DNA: TGTGCCAGCAGCTTGGGGTGGGGTTCACCGGACTATGGCTACACCTTC

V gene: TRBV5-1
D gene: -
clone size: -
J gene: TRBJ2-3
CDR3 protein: CASSLVGDLTGDTQYF
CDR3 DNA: TGCGCCAGCAGCTTGGTTGGGGACTTAACAGGCGATACGCAGTATTTT

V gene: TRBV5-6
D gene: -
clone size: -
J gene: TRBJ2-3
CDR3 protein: CASSLTAGPDTQYF
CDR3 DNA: TGTGCCAGCAGCTTGACCGCAGGCCCCGATACGCAGTATTTT

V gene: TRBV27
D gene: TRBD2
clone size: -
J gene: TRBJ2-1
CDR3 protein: CASSTGTSGTNEQFF
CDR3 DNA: TGTGCCAGCAGTACCGGGACTAGCGGGACCAATGAGCAGTTCTTC

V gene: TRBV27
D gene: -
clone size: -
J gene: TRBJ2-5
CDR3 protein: CASSFVAEETQYF
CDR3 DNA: TGTGCCAGCAGTTTTGTAGCCGAAGAGACCCAGTACTTC

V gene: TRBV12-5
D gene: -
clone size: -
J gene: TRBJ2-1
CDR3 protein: CASGLVHRPFGESSYNEQFF
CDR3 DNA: TGTGCTAGTGGTTTGGTACATCGGCCTTTTGGGGAGAGCTCCTACAATGAGCAGTTCTTC

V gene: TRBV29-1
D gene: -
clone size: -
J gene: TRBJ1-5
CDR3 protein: CSVTTGYNQPQHF
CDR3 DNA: TGCAGCGTCACGACAGGTTACAATCAGCCCCAGCATTTT

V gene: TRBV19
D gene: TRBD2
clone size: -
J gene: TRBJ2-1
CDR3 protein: CASSIRFAGLADYNEQFF
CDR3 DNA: TGTGCCAGTAGTATCAGGTTCGCGGGACTAGCGGATTACAATGAGCAGTTCTTC

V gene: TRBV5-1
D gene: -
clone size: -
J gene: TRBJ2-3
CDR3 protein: CASSPAITDTQYF
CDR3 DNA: TGCGCCAGCAGCCCGGCCATCACAGATACGCAGTATTTT

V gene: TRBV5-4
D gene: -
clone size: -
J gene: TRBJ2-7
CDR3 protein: CASSFRSTDEQYF
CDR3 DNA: TGTGCCAGCAGCTTTCGGAGCACGGACGAGCAGTACTTC

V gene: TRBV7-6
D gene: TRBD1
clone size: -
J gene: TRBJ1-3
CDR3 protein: CASSPDRGPGNTIYF
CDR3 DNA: TGTGCCAGCAGCCCGGACAGGGGGCCTGGAAACACCATATATTTT

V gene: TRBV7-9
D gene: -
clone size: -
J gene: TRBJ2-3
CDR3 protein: CASSLVGADDTDTQYF
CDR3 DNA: TGTGCCAGCAGCTTAGTGGGGGCAGACGACACAGATACGCAGTATTTT

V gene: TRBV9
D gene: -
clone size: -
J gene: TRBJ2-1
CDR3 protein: CASSVGGGGGAYNEQFF
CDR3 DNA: TGTGCCAGCAGCGTCGGGGGAGGGGGAGGTGCCTACAATGAGCAGTTCTTC

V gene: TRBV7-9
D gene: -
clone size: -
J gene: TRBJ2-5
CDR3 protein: CASSQDRNQETQYF
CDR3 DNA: TGTGCCAGCAGTCAAGACAGGAACCAAGAGACCCAGTACTTC

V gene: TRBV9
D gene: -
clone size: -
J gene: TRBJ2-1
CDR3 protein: CASSVDRDNEQFF
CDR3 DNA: TGTGCCAGCAGCGTAGACAGGGACAATGAGCAGTTCTTC

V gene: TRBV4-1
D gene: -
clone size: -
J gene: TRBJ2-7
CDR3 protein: CASSQEGGPFYEQYF
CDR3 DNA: TGCGCCAGCAGCCAAGAGGGGGGCCCATTCTACGAGCAGTACTTC

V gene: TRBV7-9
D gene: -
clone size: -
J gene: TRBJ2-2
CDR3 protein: CASSLEVSPGELFF
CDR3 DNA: TGTGCCAGCAGCTTAGAAGTCTCTCCCGGGGAGCTGTTTTTT

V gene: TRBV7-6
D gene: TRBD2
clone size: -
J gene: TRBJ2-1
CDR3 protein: CASSSLAGGNEQFF
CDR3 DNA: TGTGCCAGCAGCTCACTAGCGGGGGGGAATGAGCAGTTCTTC

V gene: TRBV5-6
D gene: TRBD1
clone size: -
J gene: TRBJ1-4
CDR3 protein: CASSPKTGRINEKLFF
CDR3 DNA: TGTGCCAGCAGCCCGAAGACAGGGCGAATTAATGAAAAACTGTTTTTT

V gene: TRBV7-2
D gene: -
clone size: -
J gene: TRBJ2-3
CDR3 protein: CASSLLWDSTDTQYF
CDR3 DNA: TGTGCCAGCAGCTTATTATGGGACAGCACAGATACGCAGTATTTT

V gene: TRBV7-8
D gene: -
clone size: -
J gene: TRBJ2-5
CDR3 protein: CASGGRQDNQETQYF
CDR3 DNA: TGTGCCAGCGGGGGAAGACAGGATAATCAAGAGACCCAGTACTTC

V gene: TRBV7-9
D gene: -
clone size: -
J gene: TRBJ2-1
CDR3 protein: CASSLTDSYNEQFF
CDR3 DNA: TGTGCCAGCAGCTTAACGGACAGCTACAATGAGCAGTTCTTC

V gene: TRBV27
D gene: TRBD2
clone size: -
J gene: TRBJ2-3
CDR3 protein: CASSPLYLAGGKDTQYF
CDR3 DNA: TGTGCCAGCTCCCCCCTCTACCTCGCGGGAGGGAAAGATACGCAGTATTTT

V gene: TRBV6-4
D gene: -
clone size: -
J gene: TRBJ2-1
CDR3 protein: CASSAGPRGHEQFF
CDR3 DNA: TGTGCCAGCAGTGCTGGGCCTAGGGGCCATGAGCAGTTCTTC

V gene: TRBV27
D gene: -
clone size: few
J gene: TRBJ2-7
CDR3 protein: CASSTKVLSSYEQYF
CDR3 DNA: TGTGCCAGCAGTACTAAGGTCCTTAGCTCCTACGAGCAGTACTTC

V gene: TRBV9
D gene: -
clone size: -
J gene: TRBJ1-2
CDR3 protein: CASSGGAGRWFGYTF
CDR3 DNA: TGTGCCAGCAGCGGCGGAGCAGGCAGGTGGTTTGGCTACACCTTC

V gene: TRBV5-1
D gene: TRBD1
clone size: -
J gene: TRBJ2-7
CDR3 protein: CASSALGDRSSYEQYF
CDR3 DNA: TGCGCCAGCAGCGCCCTAGGGGACAGGAGCTCCTACGAGCAGTACTTC

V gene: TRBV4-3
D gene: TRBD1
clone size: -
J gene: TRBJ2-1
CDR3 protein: CASSPGIDRGGDEQFF
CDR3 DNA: TGCGCCAGCAGCCCCGGGATAGACAGGGGAGGCGATGAGCAGTTCTTC

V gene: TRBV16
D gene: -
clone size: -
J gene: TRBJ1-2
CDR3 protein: CASSQSRQGPYGYTF
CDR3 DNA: TGTGCCAGCAGCCAATCTCGGCAGGGGCCCTATGGCTACACCTTC